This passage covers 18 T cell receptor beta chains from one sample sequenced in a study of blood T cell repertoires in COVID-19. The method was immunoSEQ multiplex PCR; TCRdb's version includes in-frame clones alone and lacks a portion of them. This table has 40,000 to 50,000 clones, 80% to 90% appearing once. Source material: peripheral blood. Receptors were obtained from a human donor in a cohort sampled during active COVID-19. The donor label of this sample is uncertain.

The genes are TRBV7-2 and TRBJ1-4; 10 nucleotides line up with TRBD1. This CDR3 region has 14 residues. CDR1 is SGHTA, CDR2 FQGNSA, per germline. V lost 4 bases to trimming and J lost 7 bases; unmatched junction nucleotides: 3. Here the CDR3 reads CASSSGTGAEKLFF. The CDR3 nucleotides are TGTGCCAGCAGCTCCGGGACAGGGGCTGAAAAACTGTTTTTT.

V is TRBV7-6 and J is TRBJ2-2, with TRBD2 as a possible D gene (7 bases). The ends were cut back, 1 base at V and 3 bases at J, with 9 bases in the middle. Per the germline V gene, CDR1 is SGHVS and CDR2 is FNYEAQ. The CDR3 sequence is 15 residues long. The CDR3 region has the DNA TGTGCCAGCAGCTTAGTGGGGGGGCACACCGGGGAGCTGTTTTTT. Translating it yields CASSLVGGHTGELFF.

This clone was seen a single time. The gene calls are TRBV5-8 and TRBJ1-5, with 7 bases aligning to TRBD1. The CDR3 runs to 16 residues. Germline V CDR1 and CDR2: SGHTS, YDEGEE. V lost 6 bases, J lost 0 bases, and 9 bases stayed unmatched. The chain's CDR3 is CASTGQAARSNQPQHF. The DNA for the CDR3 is TGTGCCAGCACAGGACAGGCCGCACGTAGCAATCAGCCCCAGCATTTT. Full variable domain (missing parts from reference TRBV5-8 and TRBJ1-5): EAGVTQSPTHLIKTRGQQATLRCSPISGHTSVYWYQQALGLGLQFLLWYDEGEERNRGNFPPRFSGRQFPNYSSELNVNALELEDSALYLCASTGQAARSNQPQHFGDGTRLSIL.

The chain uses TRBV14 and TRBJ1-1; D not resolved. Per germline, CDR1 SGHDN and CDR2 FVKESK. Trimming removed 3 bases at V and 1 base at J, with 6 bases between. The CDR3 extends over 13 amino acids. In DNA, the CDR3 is TGTGCCAGCAGCCACCGGGGGAACACTGAAGCTTTCTTT. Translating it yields CASSHRGNTEAFF.

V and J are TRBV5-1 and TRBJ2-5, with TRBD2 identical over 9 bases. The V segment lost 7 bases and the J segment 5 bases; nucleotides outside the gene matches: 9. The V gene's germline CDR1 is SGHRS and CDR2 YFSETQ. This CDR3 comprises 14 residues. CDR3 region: CASQRVAGVETQYF. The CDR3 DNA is TGCGCCAGCCAAAGGGTAGCGGGGGTGGAGACCCAGTACTTC.

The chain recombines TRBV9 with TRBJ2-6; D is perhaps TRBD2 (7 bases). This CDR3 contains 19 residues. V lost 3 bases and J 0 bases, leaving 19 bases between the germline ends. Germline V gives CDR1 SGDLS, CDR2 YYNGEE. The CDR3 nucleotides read TGTGCCAGCAGCGGCCCTCAGGGAGGGGGACCCTCTGGGGCCAACGTCCTGACTTTC. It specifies CASSGPQGGGPSGANVLTF. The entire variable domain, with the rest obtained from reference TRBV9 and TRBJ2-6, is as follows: DSGVTQTPKHLITATGQRVTLRCSPRSGDLSVYWYQQSLDQGLQFLIQYYNGEERAKGNILERFSAQQFPDLHSELNLSSLELGDSALYFCASSGPQGGGPSGANVLTFGAGSRLTVL.

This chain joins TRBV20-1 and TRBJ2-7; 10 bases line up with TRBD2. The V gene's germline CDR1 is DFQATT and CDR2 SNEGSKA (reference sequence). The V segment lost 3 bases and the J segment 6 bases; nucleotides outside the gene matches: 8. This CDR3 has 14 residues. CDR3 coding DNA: TGCAGTGCTAGTCCTCTAGCGGGGGTGGGCGAGCAGTACTTC. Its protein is CSASPLAGVGEQYF.

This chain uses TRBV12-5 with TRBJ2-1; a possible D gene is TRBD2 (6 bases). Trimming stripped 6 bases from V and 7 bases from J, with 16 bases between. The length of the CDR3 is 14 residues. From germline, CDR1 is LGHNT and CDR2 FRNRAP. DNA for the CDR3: TGTGCTAGTGGCCTCGAGAAGGGAGGTAATGAGCAGTTCTTC. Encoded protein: CASGLEKGGNEQFF.

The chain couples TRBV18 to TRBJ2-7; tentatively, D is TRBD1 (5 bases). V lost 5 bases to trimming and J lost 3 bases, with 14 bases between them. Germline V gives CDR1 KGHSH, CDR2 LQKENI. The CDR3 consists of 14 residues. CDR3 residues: CASSILHRNYEQYF. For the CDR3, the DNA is TGTGCCAGCTCAATCCTCCACAGGAACTACGAGCAGTACTTC.

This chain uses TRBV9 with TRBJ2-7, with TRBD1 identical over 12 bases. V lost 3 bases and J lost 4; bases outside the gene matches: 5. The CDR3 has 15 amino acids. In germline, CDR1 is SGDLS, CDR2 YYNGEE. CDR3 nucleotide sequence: TGTGCCAGCAGCGCAGGGGACAGGGGGCATTACGAGCAGTACTTC. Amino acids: CASSAGDRGHYEQYF.

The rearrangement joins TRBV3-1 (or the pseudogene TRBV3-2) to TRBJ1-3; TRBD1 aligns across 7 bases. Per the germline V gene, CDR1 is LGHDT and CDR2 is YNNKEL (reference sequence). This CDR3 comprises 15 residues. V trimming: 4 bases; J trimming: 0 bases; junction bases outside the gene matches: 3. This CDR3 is CASSRGTASGNTIYF. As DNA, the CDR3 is TGTGCCAGCAGCCGCGGGACAGCCTCTGGAAACACCATATATTTT.

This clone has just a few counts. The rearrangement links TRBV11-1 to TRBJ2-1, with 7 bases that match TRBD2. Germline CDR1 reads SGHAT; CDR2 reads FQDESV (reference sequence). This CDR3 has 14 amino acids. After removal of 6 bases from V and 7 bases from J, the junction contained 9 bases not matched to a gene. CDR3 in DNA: TGTGCCAGCAGTTACAGCGGGAACCGTAATGAGCAGTTCTTC. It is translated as CASSYSGNRNEQFF.

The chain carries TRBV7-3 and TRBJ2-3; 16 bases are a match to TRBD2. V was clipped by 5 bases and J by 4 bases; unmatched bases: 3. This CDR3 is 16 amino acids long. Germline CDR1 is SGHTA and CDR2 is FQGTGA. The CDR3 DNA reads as TGTGCCAGCAGCACGGGACTAGCGGGGGGGCCAGATACGCAGTATTTT. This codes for CASSTGLAGGPDTQYF.

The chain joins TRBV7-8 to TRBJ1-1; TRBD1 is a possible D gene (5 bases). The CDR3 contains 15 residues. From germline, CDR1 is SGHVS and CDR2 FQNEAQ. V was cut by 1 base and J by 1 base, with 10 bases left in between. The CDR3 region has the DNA TGTGCCAGCAGCTTAGTGCGGGGGGAGAACACTGAAGCTTTCTTT. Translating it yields CASSLVRGENTEAFF.

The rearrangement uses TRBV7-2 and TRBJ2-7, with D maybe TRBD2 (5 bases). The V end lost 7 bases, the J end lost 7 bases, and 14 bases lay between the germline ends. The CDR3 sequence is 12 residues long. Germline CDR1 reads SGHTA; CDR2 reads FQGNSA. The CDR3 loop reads CASNGESFEQYF. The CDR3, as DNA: TGTGCCAGCAACGGGGAGTCGTTTGAGCAGTACTTC. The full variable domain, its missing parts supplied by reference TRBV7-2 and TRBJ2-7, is GAGVSQSPSNKVTEKGKDVELRCDPISGHTALYWYRQSLGQGLEFLIYFQGNSAPDKSGLPSDRFSAERTGGSVSTLTIQRTQQEDSAVYLCASNGESFEQYFGPGTRLTVT.

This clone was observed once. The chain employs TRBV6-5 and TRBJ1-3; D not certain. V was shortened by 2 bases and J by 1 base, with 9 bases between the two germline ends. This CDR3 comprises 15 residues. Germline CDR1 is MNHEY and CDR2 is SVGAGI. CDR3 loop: CASSYNRGSGNTIYF. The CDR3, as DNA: TGTGCCAGCAGTTACAACCGAGGATCTGGAAACACCATATATTTT.

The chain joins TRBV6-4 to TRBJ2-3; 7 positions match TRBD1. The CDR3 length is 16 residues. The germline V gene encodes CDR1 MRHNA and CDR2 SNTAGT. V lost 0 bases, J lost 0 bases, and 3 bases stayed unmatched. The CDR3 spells CASSDSGTVSTDTQYF. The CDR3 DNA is TGTGCCAGCAGTGACTCCGGGACAGTTAGCACAGATACGCAGTATTTT.

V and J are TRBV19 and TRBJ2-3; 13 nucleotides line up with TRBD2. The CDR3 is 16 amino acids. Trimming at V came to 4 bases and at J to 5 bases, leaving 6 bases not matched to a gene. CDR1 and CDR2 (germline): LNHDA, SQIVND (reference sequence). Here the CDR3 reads CASSTTSGGARDTQYF. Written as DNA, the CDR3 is TGTGCCAGTAGTACCACTAGCGGGGGGGCACGAGATACGCAGTATTTT. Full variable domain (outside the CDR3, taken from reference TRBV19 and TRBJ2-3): DGGITQSPKYLFRKEGQNVTLSCEQNLNHDAMYWYRQDPGQGLRLIYYSQIVNDFQKGDIAEGYSVSREKKESFPLTVTSAQKNPTAFYLCASSTTSGGARDTQYFGPGTRLTVL.